The 30 T cell receptor beta chains given below trace back to one sample, sequenced in a study of identical twins. TCRdb fed the 5' RACE reads into MiXCR, producing one record per CDR3 protein. The sample lists fewer than 350,000 distinct CDR3 sequences, under 9% occurring once. These data were likewise used in another study, on yellow fever vaccine responses in identical twins.

Source material: memory (CD45RO+) T cells sorted from blood. Source of these receptors: a young woman in good health.

This clonotype was seen only a few times. The gene calls are TRBV6-1 and TRBJ2-2; D is unresolved. This CDR3 is 15 amino acids long. Germline values: CDR1 MNHNS, CDR2 SASEGT. The ends were cut back, 6 bases at V and 5 bases at J, with 16 bases in the middle. As DNA, the CDR3 is TGTGCCAGCAGAATCCAGGAACATGGAACCGGGGAGCTGTTTTTT. Protein: CASRIQEHGTGELFF.

The rearrangement uses TRBV5-6 and TRBJ2-5; possibly TRBD1 for D (5 bases). V lost 7 bases, J lost 3 bases, and 13 bases lay in between. The length of the CDR3 is 13 residues. Germline CDR1 reads SGHDT; CDR2 reads YYEEEE. The CDR3 region is CASRTTAKETQYF. In nucleotides, the CDR3 is TGTGCCAGCCGCACGACAGCCAAAGAGACCCAGTACTTC.

This clonotype was recorded many times. The chain links TRBV25-1 to TRBJ2-5, with D unclear. The germline gives CDR1 MGHDK, CDR2 SYGVNS. The V and J ends lost 1 base and 4 bases respectively, with 16 bases between them. The CDR3 contains 16 residues. CDR3 sequence reads: CASSELRDSQRETQYF. The CDR3 nucleotides read TGTGCCAGCAGTGAATTGAGAGACTCCCAAAGAGAGACCCAGTACTTC.

The chain employs TRBV9 and TRBJ2-7, with 9 bases matching TRBD2. V shed 3 bases, J shed 0 bases, and the junction held 4 bases outside the gene matches. Germline CDR1 reads SGDLS; CDR2 reads YYNGEE. The CDR3 spans 15 residues. CDR3 bases: TGTGCCAGCAGCGGACATAGCGGGAGCTCCTACGAGCAGTACTTC. Its protein is CASSGHSGSSYEQYF.

This clonotype has more than one count but fewer than ten. This rearrangement joins TRBV7-2 to TRBJ2-3, with 8 bases that match TRBD2. Per the germline V gene, CDR1 is SGHTA and CDR2 is FQGNSA. The CDR3 consists of 17 residues. With 6 bases clipped from V and 6 bases from J, the junction kept 17 bases outside the gene matches. As DNA, the CDR3 is TGTGCCAGCAGTTTAAGGGGGGGCGGGGGGCTGTCGGATACGCAGTATTTT. Amino acids: CASSLRGGGGLSDTQYF.

This clonotype was seen a few times. The chain uses TRBV14 and TRBJ2-7; 9 bases fit TRBD1. CDR1 is SGHDN and CDR2 is FVKESK in the germline V gene. V lost 1 base to trimming and J lost 4 bases; unmatched junction nucleotides: 5. The CDR3 contains 15 residues. The DNA for the CDR3 is TGTGCCAGCAGCCAAGGGACAGGGGCCATATACGAGCAGTACGTC. Protein sequence: CASSQGTGAIYEQYV.

This clonotype was recorded at least ten times. The chain has TRBV5-1 and TRBJ2-1, with TRBD1 matching 7 bases. V trimming: 3 bases; J trimming: 2 bases; junction bases outside the gene matches: 8. Germline V CDR1 and CDR2: SGHRS, YFSETQ. The CDR3 runs to 16 residues. The CDR3 loop is CASSSPGTDPYNEQFF. In nucleotides, the CDR3 is TGCGCCAGCAGCTCCCCCGGGACAGACCCCTACAATGAGCAGTTCTTC.

The chain carries TRBV10-2 and TRBJ2-1; a possible D gene is TRBD2 (5 bases). The CDR3 consists of 12 residues. V was pared by 6 bases and J by 9 bases, with 12 bases between. CDR1 and CDR2 (germline): WSHSY, SAAADI. The CDR3 DNA sequence: TGCGCCAGCAGCTCAGCGGCGGGTGAGCAGTTCTTC. Amino acids: CASSSAAGEQFF.

The chain joins TRBV6-2 or TRBV6-3 to TRBJ2-7; 10 nucleotides agree with TRBD1. V lost 6 bases, J lost 4 bases, and 6 bases stayed unmatched. The CDR3 spans 14 residues. Germline lookup yields CDR1 MNHEY and CDR2 SVGEGT. CDR3 protein: CASRPGQGKYEQYV. CDR3 bases: TGTGCCAGCAGGCCGGGACAGGGGAAGTACGAGCAGTACGTC.

This clonotype came up a few times. This sequence joins TRBV10-3 and TRBJ2-6; D gene unclear. Looked up from germline, CDR1 is ENHRY and CDR2 is SYGVKD. Trimming pared 6 bases from V and 2 bases from J, leaving 8 bases between. The CDR3 covers 14 residues. The CDR3 sequence is CAIRATPGANVLTF. The CDR3 DNA sequence: TGTGCCATCAGGGCAACCCCTGGGGCCAACGTCCTGACTTTC.

In this sample, this clonotype turned up many times. V gene TRBV20-1 combines with J gene TRBJ2-3, with D unresolved. The CDR3 has 12 amino acids. Per germline, CDR1 DFQATT and CDR2 SNEGSKA (reference sequence). The V and J ends lost 3 bases and 3 bases respectively, with 7 bases between them. The CDR3 sequence: CSARVGTDTQYF. The CDR3 bases are TGCAGTGCTAGGGTGGGAACAGATACGCAGTATTTT.

Ten or more counts support this clonotype. This chain uses TRBV7-9 with TRBJ2-7, with D hard to call. Germline V lookup: CDR1 SEHNR, CDR2 FQNEAQ (reference sequence). This CDR3 has 12 amino acids. V shed 5 bases and J shed 1 base, with 6 bases lying between them. CDR3 amino acids: CASSMGSYEQYF. CDR3 DNA sequence: TGTGCCAGCAGCATGGGTTCCTACGAGCAGTACTTC.

This clonotype occurred many times. The chain is built from TRBV20-1 and TRBJ1-1, with D uncertain. Per the germline V gene, CDR1 is DFQATT and CDR2 is SNEGSKA (reference sequence). Trimming took off 5 bases at V and 5 bases at J, with 15 bases between the two ends. CDR3 size: 13 residues. The CDR3 loop reads CSAGEHSRTEAFF. The CDR3 DNA sequence: TGCAGTGCTGGGGAACACAGCCGGACTGAAGCTTTCTTT.

Only a few counts were recorded for this clonotype. DNA of the CDR3: TGCGCCAGCAGTGAGTCGGTGGGGGGCGAGCAGTACTTC. This codes for CASSESVGGEQYF. The chain joins TRBV10-1 to TRBJ2-7; TRBD2 is a possible D gene (6 bases). The CDR3 length is 13 residues. Germline V gene data show CDR1 as WNHNN and CDR2 as SYGVQD (reference sequence). The germline V and J ends were trimmed by 0 bases and 6 bases, with 9 bases remaining between them.

V gene TRBV19 combines with J gene TRBJ2-7, with a possible D match to TRBD2 (6 bases). CDR1 is LNHDA and CDR2 is SQIVND in the germline V gene (reference sequence). V was pared by 4 bases and J by 0 bases, with 13 bases between. The CDR3 has 15 residues. CDR3 residues: CASSSKTGGSYEQYF. The CDR3 nucleotides are TGTGCCAGTAGTAGCAAAACCGGGGGCTCCTACGAGCAGTACTTC.

This clonotype was found a few times. CDR3 sequence reads: CASSFGEGYQETQYF. The CDR3 DNA sequence: TGTGCCAGCAGTTTTGGGGAGGGCTATCAAGAGACCCAGTACTTC. The chain couples TRBV27 to TRBJ2-5, with 7 bases fitting TRBD2. The CDR3 contains 15 residues. Germline CDR1 reads MNHEY; CDR2 reads SMNVEV (reference sequence). The V gene end was trimmed by 3 bases and the J gene end by 2 bases; junction bases not matched to a gene: 6.

This chain uses TRBV5-1 with TRBJ2-2; 8 nucleotides align to TRBD2. Trimming at V came to 0 bases and at J to 1 base, leaving 2 bases not matched to a gene. Germline V gene data show CDR1 as SGHRS and CDR2 as YFSETQ. CDR3 length: 16 amino acids. The CDR3 sequence is CASSLEAGGNTGELFF. In nucleotides, the CDR3 is TGCGCCAGCAGCTTGGAGGCGGGAGGGAACACCGGGGAGCTGTTTTTT.

This clonotype was detected ten times or more. The V gene is TRBV6-2 or TRBV6-3, the J gene TRBJ2-7, with D perhaps given as TRBD1 or TRBD2 (5 bases each). The CDR3 is made up of 13 amino acids. The V end lost 0 bases, the J end lost 6 bases, and 9 bases lay between the germline ends. The germline gives CDR1 MNHEY, CDR2 SVGEGT. For the CDR3, the DNA is TGTGCCAGCAGTTACTCTCGGGGCGTCGAGCAGTACGTC. It is translated as CASSYSRGVEQYV.

This clonotype was seen at least ten times. The genes are TRBV6-6 and TRBJ2-1; D possibly corresponds to TRBD2 (6 bases). Trimming removed 0 bases at V and 15 bases at J, with 12 bases between. The CDR3 is made up of 12 amino acids. The germline V gene encodes CDR1 MNHNY and CDR2 SVGAGI (reference sequence). Here the CDR3 reads CASSYSMEGTFF. CDR3 coding DNA: TGTGCCAGCAGTTACTCGATGGAGGGGACGTTCTTC.

The J gene is TRBJ2-1, the V gene TRBV5-1; no clear D gene. The length of the CDR3 is 15 residues. From germline, CDR1 is SGHRS and CDR2 YFSETQ. Trimming removed 6 bases at V and 6 bases at J, with 19 bases between. In nucleotides, the CDR3 is TGCGCCAGCAATATGGTTAGGGCGTCGCCCAATGAGCAGTTCTTC. Translating it yields CASNMVRASPNEQFF. Filled out from reference TRBV5-1 and TRBJ2-1, the complete variable domain reads KAGVTQTPRYLIKTRGQQVTLSCSPISGHRSVSWYQQTPGQGLQFLFEYFSETQRNKGNFPGRFSGRQFSNSRSEMNVSTLELGDSALYLCASNMVRASPNEQFFGPGTRLTVL.

This clonotype was recorded at least ten times. The chain combines TRBV4-2 with TRBJ2-1, with 9 bases that match TRBD2. CDR3 length: 17 amino acids. Germline-derived CDR1 and CDR2 are LGHNA and YNFKEQ. Trimming at V came to 5 bases and at J to 4 bases, leaving 12 bases not matched to a gene. The CDR3 nucleotides read TGTGCCAGCAGCAAGGGAGAGCGGGGGGCGCCTTACAATGAGCAGTTCTTC. Translation: CASSKGERGAPYNEQFF.

CDR3 DNA: TGTGCCAGCAGCTTAGCGGGGACGGGTGCTTACCCTTCTACGAAGCAGTACTTC. Translation: CASSLAGTGAYPSTKQYF. The J gene is TRBJ2-7, the V gene TRBV11-1, with D perhaps TRBD1 or TRBD2 (5 bases each). Trimming took 0 bases from V and 8 from J, leaving 26 bases between them. There are 18 residues in the CDR3. The germline V gene has CDR1 SGHAT and CDR2 FQDESV (reference sequence).

The table lists this clonotype with a few counts. Germline is not matched at one junction end, which may reflect a read error. The rearrangement uses TRBV7-9 and TRBJ2-3; TRBD1 or TRBD2 may be the D gene (5 bases each). Germline CDR1 and CDR2: SEHNR and FQNEAQ (reference sequence). CDR3 length: 15 amino acids. DNA of the CDR3: TGTTCCAGCAGCTTAGAACGGGGCTACACAGATACGCAGTATTTT. It translates to CSSSLERGYTDTQYF.

This clonotype was recorded at least ten times. The chain links TRBV5-1 to TRBJ2-1, with D uncertain. V was cut by 0 bases and J by 12 bases, with 13 bases left in between. The V gene's germline CDR1 is SGHRS and CDR2 YFSETQ. The CDR3 contains 13 residues. In nucleotides, the CDR3 is TGCGCCAGCAGCTTGGTGGGTCTTTCCACGCAGTTCTTC. Translating it yields CASSLVGLSTQFF.

The chain joins TRBV5-1 to TRBJ2-6, with D maybe TRBD2 (6 bases). The V end lost 0 bases, the J end lost 2 bases, and 15 bases lay between the germline ends. Germline V CDR1 and CDR2: SGHRS, YFSETQ. The CDR3 loop spans 18 amino acids. The DNA for the CDR3 is TGCGCCAGCAGCTTGGGCCCCGGGAGTACGGCTGGGGCCAACGTCCTGACTTTC. Its protein is CASSLGPGSTAGANVLTF.

This clonotype has at least ten counts. This chain links TRBV6-5 with TRBJ1-1; D perhaps matches TRBD1 (5 bases). The CDR3 has 14 amino acids. Looked up from germline, CDR1 is MNHEY and CDR2 is SVGAGI. The V and J ends lost 6 bases and 7 bases respectively, with 18 bases between them. CDR3 amino acids: CASSQSGGAVEAFF. The CDR3 nucleotides read TGTGCCAGCAGCCAGTCGGGAGGGGCGGTTGAAGCTTTCTTT.

The chain recombines TRBV19 with TRBJ1-2; D gene ambiguous. The germline CDR1 and CDR2 sequences are LNHDA and SQIVND (reference sequence). With 1 base removed from V and 3 bases from J, the gap between germline ends came to 12 bases. This CDR3 is 15 amino acids long. The CDR3 region is CASSIGGLLHYGYTF. The CDR3 bases are TGTGCCAGTAGTATAGGGGGATTGCTCCACTATGGCTACACCTTC.

The rearrangement joins TRBV5-6 to TRBJ2-3; the match to TRBD2 covers 9 bases. This CDR3 spans 16 amino acids. Germline loops: CDR1 SGHDT, CDR2 YYEEEE. V shed 2 bases, J shed 3 bases, and the junction held 7 bases outside the gene matches. The DNA of the CDR3 is TGTGCCAGCAGCTTAGGGGCGGGGGGGGCGACAGATACGCAGTATTTT. This sequence encodes CASSLGAGGATDTQYF. Supplemented by reference TRBV5-6 and TRBJ2-3, the full variable domain reads DAGVTQSPTHLIKTRGQQVTLRCSPKSGHDTVSWYQQALGQGPQFIFQYYEEEERQRGNFPDRFSGHQFPNYSSELNVNALLLGDSALYLCASSLGAGGATDTQYFGPGTRLTVL.

The chain is built from TRBV29-1 and TRBJ2-2, with 8 positions matching TRBD2. V gave up 3 bases and J gave up 4 bases; unmatched junction bases: 4. Germline assignment: CDR1 SQVTM and CDR2 ANQGSEA. CDR3 length: 14 residues. In DNA, the CDR3 is TGCAGCGTTGACGGCGGGAGGAGCACCGGGGAGCTGTTTTTT. Translated, it gives CSVDGGRSTGELFF.

This clonotype was observed a few times. V gene TRBV6-2 or TRBV6-3 combines with J gene TRBJ2-3, with D possibly being TRBD2 (6 bases). The CDR3 loop spans 16 amino acids. Per germline, CDR1 MNHEY and CDR2 SVGEGT. Trimming removed 2 bases from V and 2 bases from J, with 14 bases in between. CDR3 amino acids: CASSYLGLPYTDTQYF. The DNA for the CDR3 is TGTGCCAGCAGTTACCTGGGACTCCCTTACACAGATACGCAGTATTTT.